This T cell receptor beta chain was obtained from a study of T cell repertoires in cytomegalovirus infection. Whole-study findings and limits: The study identified carriers of CMV plus the relevant HLA from cumulative public TCR beta family frequency.

TCRdb called the reads again in MiXCR, with one record for every CDR3 protein. The sample has 200,000 to 300,000 distinct CDR3 sequences; around 13% are singletons. As for this clonotype: Its antigen is still unknown.

The receptor was isolated from a human donor in good health (CMV status not recorded). Some clones in this sample may be carry-over from other donors' samples. Sequencing used PBMCs.

This CDR3 reads CASSFLGTGGQPQHF. The CDR3 DNA is TGTGCCAGCAGTTTTCTAGGGACGGGAGGCCAGCCCCAGCATTTT. The chain is built from TRBV6-2 or TRBV6-3 and TRBJ1-5, with D possibly being TRBD1 (5 bases). The CDR3 is made up of 15 amino acids. Germline V CDR1 and CDR2: MNHEY, SVGEGT. With 4 bases removed from V and 7 bases from J, the gap between germline ends came to 17 bases.